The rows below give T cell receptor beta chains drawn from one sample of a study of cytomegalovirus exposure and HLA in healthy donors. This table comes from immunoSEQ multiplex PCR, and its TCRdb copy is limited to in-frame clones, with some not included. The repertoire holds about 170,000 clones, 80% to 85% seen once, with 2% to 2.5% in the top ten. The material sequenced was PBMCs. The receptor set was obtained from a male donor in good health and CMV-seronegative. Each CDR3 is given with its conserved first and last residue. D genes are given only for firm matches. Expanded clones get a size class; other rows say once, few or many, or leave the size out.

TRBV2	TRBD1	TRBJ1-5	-	TGTGCCAGCAGGCCCCGGGACAGGGGGTCCGATAGCAATCAGCCCCAGCATTTT	CASRPRDRGSDSNQPQHF
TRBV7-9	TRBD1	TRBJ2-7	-	TGTGCCAGCAGCCAGTCCGGACAGGGGACCTACGAGCAGTACTTC	CASSQSGQGTYEQYF
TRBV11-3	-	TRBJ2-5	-	TGTGCCAGCAGCTTAGGATCCGGAGAGACCCAGTACTTC	CASSLGSGETQYF
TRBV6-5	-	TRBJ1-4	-	TGTGCCAGCTGCCGTCGGGGGTCCGCCGGAGAAAAACTGTTTTTT	CASCRRGSAGEKLFF
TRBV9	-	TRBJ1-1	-	TGTGCCAGCAGCTCTGACAGATTACAGAACACTGAAGCTTTCTTT	CASSSDRLQNTEAFF
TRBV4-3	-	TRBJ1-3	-	TGCGCCAGCAGCCAAGGTACGGCCCCAGCGAACACCATATATTTT	CASSQGTAPANTIYF
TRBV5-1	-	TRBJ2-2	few	TGCGCCAGCAGCTTGACTCGTACGAACACCGGGGAGCTGTTTTTT	CASSLTRTNTGELFF
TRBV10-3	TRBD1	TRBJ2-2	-	TGTGCCACGGCCCGGGACAGGGCTACCGGGGAGCTGTTTTTT	CATARDRATGELFF
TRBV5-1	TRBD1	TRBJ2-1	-	TGCGCCAGCAGCCCCAACCGGGACAGCCACCCTATTGAGCAGTTCTTC	CASSPNRDSHPIEQFF
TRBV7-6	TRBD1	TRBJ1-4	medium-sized	TGTGCCAGCAGCTTAGCGATCGGACAGGGGAGGGATGAAAAACTGTTTTTT	CASSLAIGQGRDEKLFF
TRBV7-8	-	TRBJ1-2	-	TGTGCCAGCAGCTCTGCGCTCAGGGGCCGGAATGGCTACACCTTC	CASSSALRGRNGYTF
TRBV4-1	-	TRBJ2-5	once	TGCGCCAGCAGCCAAAGGCCCGGCGGAGCACTCGGAGAGACCCAGTACTTC	CASSQRPGGALGETQYF
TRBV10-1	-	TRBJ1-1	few	TGCGCCAGCAGCTTCCAGGGCGGCACTGAAGCTTTCTTT	CASSFQGGTEAFF
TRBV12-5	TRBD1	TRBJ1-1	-	TGTGCTAGTGGTCCGACAGGGCAGAACACTGAAGCTTTCTTT	CASGPTGQNTEAFF
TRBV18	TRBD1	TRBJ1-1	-	TGTGCCAGCTCGGACAGGGCTGGAGGGGAAGCTTTCTTT	CASSDRAGGEAFF
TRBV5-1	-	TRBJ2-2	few	TGCGCCAGCAGCTTAGGGAGTGCCGGGGAGCTGTTTTTT	CASSLGSAGELFF